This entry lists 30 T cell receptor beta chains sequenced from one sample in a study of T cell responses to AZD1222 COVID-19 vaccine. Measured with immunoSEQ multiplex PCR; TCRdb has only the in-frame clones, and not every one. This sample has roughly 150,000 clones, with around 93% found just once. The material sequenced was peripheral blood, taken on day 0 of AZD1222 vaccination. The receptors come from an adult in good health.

The CDR3 protein is CASSLGTSNEQFF. The CDR3 DNA reads TGCGCCAGCAGCTTGGGGACTAGCAATGAGCAGTTCTTC. The chain links TRBV5-1 to TRBJ2-1; 7 bases align to TRBD2. Germline CDR1 SGHRS, CDR2 YFSETQ. This CDR3 spans 13 amino acids. The ends lost 0 bases at V and 6 bases at J; junction bases unmatched: 0.

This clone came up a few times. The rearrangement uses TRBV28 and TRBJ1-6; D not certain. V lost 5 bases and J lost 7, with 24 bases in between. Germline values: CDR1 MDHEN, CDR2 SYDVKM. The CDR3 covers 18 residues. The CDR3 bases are TGTGCCAGCAGTGAGCTGCAGCTGCGAAGAATGGGGAATTCACCCCTCCACTTT. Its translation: CASSELQLRRMGNSPLHF.

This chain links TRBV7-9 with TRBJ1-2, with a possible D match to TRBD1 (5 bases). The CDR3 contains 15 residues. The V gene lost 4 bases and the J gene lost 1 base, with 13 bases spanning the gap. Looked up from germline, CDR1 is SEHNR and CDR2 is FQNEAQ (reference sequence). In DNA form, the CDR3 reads TGTGCCAGCAGCTCGGGACTGCTTATTAACTATGGCTACACCTTC. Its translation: CASSSGLLINYGYTF.

CDR3 residues: CASSLGEAGELFF. CDR3 sequence (DNA): TGTGCCAGCAGCTTAGGGGAGGCCGGGGAGCTGTTTTTT. This chain uses TRBV7-8 with TRBJ2-2; the D gene is possibly TRBD2 (6 bases). Germline V gives CDR1 SGHVS, CDR2 FQNEAQ. The CDR3 totals 13 residues. The ends were cut back, 1 base at V and 6 bases at J, with 6 bases in the middle. The variable domain in full, with the rest retrieved from reference TRBV7-8 and TRBJ2-2, is GAGVSQSPRYKVAKRGQDVALRCDPISGHVSLFWYQQALGQGPEFLTYFQNEAQLDKSGLPSDRFFAERPEGSVSTLKIQRTQQEDSAVYLCASSLGEAGELFFGEGSRLTVL.

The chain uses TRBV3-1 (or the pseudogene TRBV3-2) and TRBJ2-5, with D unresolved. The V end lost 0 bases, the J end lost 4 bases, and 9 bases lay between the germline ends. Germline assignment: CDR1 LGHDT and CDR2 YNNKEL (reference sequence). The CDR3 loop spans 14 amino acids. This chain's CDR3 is CASSQEGPAETQYF. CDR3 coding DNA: TGTGCCAGCAGCCAAGAAGGTCCTGCAGAGACCCAGTACTTC.

The CDR3 nucleotides are TGTGCCAGTAGAAGGGGACTGGGTGCCTACGAGCAGTACTTC. Its protein is CASRRGLGAYEQYF. The genes are TRBV19 and TRBJ2-7; perhaps TRBD2 as D (6 bases). This CDR3 is 14 amino acids long. With 6 bases removed from V and 2 bases from J, the gap between germline ends came to 14 bases. Germline lookup yields CDR1 LNHDA and CDR2 SQIVND (reference sequence).

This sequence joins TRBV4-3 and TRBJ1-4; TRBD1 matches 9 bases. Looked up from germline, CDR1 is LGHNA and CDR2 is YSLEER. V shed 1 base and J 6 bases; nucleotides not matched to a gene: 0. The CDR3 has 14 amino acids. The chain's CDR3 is CASSQGTGDEKLFF. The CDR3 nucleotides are TGCGCCAGCAGCCAAGGGACAGGGGATGAAAAACTGTTTTTT.

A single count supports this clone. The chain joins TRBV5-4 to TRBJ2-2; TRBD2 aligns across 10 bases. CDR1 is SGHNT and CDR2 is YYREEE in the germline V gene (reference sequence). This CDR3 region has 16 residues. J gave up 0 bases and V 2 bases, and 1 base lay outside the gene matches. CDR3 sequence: CASSFGLAANTGELFF. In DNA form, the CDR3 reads TGTGCCAGCAGCTTTGGACTAGCGGCGAACACCGGGGAGCTGTTTTTT. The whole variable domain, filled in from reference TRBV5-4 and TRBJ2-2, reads ETGVTQSPTHLIKTRGQQVTLRCSSQSGHNTVSWYQQALGQGPQFIFQYYREEENGRGNFPPRFSGLQFPNYSSELNVNALELDDSALYLCASSFGLAANTGELFFGEGSRLTVL.

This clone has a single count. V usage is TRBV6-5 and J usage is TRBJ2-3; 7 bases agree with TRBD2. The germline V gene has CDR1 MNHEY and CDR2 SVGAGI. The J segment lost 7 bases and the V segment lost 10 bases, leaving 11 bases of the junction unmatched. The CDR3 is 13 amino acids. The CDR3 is CATIGGGTYTQYF. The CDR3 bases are TGTGCCACCATCGGCGGGGGTACGTATACGCAGTATTTT.

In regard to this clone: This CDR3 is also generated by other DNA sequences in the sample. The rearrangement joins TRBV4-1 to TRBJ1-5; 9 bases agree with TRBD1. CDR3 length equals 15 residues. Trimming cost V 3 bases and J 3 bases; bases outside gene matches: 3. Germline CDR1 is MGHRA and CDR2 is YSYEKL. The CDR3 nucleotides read TGCGCCAGCAGCCACGGACAGGGGAACAATCAGCCCCAGCATTTT. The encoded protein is CASSHGQGNNQPQHF.

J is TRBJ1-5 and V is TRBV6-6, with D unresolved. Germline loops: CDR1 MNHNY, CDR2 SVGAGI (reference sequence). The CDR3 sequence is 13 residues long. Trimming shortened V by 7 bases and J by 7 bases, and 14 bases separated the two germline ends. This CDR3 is CASKVRGQQPQHF. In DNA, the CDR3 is TGTGCCAGCAAAGTTCGGGGTCAGCAGCCCCAGCATTTT.

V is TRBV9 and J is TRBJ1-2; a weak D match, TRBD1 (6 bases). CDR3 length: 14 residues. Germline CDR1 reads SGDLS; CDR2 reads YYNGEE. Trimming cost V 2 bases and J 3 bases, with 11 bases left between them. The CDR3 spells CASSVTGMDYGYTF. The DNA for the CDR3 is TGTGCCAGCAGCGTCACAGGGATGGACTATGGCTACACCTTC.

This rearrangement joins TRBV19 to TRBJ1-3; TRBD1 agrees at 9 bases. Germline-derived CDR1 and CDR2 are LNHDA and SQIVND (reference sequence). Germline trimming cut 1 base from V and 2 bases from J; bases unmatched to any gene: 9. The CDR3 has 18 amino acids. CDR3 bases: TGTGCCAGTAGTATAGGCGGACAGGGGCTGTTCCCTGGAAACACCATATATTTT. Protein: CASSIGGQGLFPGNTIYF.

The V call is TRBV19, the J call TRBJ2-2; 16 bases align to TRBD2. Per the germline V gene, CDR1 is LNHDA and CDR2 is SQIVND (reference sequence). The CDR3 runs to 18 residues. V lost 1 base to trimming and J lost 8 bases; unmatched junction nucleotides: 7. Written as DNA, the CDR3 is TGTGCCAGTAGTATAGCTGGGACTAGCGGGGGGGCCAAAGGGGAGCTGTTTTTT. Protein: CASSIAGTSGGAKGELFF.

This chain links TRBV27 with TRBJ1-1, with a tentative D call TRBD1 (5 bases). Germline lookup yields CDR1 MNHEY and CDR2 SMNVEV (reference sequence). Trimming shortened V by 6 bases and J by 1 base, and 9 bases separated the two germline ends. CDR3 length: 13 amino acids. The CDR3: CASRVGPNTEAFF. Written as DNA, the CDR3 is TGTGCCAGCAGGGTGGGACCGAACACTGAAGCTTTCTTT.

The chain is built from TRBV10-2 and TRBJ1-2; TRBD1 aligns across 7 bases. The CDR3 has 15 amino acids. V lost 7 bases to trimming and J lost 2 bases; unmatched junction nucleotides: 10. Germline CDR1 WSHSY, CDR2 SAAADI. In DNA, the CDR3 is TGCGCCAGCACCAGGTGGGACAGTAGAAACTATGGCTACACCTTC. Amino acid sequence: CASTRWDSRNYGYTF.

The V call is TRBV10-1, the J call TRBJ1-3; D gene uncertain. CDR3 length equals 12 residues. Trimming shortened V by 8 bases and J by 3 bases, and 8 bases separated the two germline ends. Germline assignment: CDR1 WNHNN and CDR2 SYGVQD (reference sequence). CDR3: CASHWFGNTIYF. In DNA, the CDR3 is TGCGCCAGCCATTGGTTTGGAAACACCATATATTTT.

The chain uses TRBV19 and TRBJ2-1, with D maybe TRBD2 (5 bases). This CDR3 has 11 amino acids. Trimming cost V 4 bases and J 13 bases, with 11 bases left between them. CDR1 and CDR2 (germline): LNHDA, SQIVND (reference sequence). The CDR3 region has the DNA TGTGCCAGTAGTAAGCCGGGAAACCAGTTCTTC. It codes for CASSKPGNQFF. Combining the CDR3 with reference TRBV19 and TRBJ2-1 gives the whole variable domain DGGITQSPKYLFRKEGQNVTLSCEQNLNHDAMYWYRQDPGQGLRLIYYSQIVNDFQKGDIAEGYSVSREKKESFPLTVTSAQKNPTAFYLCASSKPGNQFFGPGTRLTVL.

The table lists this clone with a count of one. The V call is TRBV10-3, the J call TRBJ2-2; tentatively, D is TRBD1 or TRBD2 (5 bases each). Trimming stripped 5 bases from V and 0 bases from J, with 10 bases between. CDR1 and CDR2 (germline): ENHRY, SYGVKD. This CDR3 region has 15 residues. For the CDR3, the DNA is TGTGCCATCAGTCCGGGGCTCACGAACACCGGGGAGCTGTTTTTT. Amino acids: CAISPGLTNTGELFF.

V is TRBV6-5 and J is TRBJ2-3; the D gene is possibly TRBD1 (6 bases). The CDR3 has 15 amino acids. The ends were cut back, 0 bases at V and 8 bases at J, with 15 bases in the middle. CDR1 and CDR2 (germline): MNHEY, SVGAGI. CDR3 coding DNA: TGTGCCAGCAGTTACTCGGATCAAACCAGGGGTACGCAGTATTTT. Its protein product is CASSYSDQTRGTQYF.

CDR3 coding DNA: TGCGCCAGCAGTCAATCGGCGAGGGATTCCTACGAGCAGTACTTC. Translation gives CASSQSARDSYEQYF. This sequence joins TRBV23-1 and TRBJ2-7; maybe TRBD2 (5 bases). TRBV23-1 is noted as an ORF with a role that remains uncertain. The CDR3 has 15 amino acids. V lost 0 bases, J lost 1 base, and 10 bases lay in between.

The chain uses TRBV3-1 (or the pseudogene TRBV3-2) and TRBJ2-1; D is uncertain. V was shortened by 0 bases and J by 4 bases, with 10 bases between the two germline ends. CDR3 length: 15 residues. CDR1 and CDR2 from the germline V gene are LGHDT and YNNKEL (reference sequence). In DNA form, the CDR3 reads TGTGCCAGCAGCCAAGATTCGACCGTGTACAATGAGCAGTTCTTC. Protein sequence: CASSQDSTVYNEQFF.

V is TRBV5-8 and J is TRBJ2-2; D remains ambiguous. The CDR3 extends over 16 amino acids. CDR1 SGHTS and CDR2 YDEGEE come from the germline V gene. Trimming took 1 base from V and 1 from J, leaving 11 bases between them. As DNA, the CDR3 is TGTGCCAGCAGCTTGTTGGCTAGGCAGAACACCGGGGAGCTGTTTTTT. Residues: CASSLLARQNTGELFF.

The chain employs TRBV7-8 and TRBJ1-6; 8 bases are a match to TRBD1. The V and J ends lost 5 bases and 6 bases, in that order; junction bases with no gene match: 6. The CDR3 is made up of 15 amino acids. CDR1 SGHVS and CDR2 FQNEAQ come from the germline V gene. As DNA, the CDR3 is TGTGCCAGCAGCCAAAGGGACAGGACTAATTCACCCCTCCACTTT. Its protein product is CASSQRDRTNSPLHF.

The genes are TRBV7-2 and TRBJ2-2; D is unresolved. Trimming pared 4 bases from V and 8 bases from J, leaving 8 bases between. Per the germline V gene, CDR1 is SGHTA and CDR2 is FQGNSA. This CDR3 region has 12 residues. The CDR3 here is CASSSLKGELFF. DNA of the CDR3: TGTGCCAGCAGCTCCCTCAAAGGGGAGCTGTTTTTT.

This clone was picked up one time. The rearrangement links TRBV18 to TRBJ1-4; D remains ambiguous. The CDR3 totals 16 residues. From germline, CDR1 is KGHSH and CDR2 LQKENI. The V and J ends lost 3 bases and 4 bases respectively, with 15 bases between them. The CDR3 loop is CASSPFKGPFNEKLFF. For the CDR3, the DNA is TGTGCCAGCTCACCTTTCAAAGGGCCCTTTAATGAAAAACTGTTTTTT.

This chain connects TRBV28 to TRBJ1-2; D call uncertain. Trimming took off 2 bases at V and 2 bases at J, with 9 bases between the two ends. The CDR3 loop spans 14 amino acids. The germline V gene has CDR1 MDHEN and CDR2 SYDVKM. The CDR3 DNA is TGTGCCAGCAGTTTAGGCGGGTCAAACTATGGCTACACCTTC. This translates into CASSLGGSNYGYTF.

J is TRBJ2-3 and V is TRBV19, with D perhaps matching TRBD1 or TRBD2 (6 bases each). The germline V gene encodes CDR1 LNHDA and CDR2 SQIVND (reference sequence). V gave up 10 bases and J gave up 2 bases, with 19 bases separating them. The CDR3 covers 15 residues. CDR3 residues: CATARLAGHTDTQYF. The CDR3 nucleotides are TGTGCCACTGCCCGTCTGGCGGGACACACAGATACGCAGTATTTT.

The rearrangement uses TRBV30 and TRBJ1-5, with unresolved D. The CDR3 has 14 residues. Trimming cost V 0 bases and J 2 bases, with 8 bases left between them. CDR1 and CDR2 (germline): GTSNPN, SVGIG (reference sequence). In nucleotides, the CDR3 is TGTGCCTGGAGTGTACGCCAACGCAATCAGCCCCAGCATTTT. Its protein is CAWSVRQRNQPQHF. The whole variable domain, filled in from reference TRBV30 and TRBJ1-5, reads SQTIHQWPATLVQPVGSPLSLECTVEGTSNPNLYWYRQAAGRGLQLLFYSVGIGQISSEVPQNLSASRPQDRQFILSSKKLLLSDSGFYLCAWSVRQRNQPQHFGDGTRLSIL.

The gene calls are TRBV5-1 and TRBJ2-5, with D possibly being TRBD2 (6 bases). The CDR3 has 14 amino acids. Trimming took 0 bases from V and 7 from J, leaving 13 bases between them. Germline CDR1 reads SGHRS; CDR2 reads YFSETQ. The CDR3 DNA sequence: TGCGCCAGCAGCTTGGACGGCGGGGCCGTGACCCAGTACTTC. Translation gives CASSLDGGAVTQYF.